The 19 T cell receptor beta chains below were found in one sample sequenced in a study of glioma-infiltrating T cells after dendritic cell vaccination. TCRdb's table, derived via immunoSEQ multiplex PCR, lists solely in-frame clones and lacks some. The sample includes 95,000 or so clones, more than 70% of them seen just once. The sequenced sample was blood, obtained before dendritic cell vaccination. The receptors stem from a human donor with glioblastoma.

The V call is TRBV2, the J call TRBJ2-1; D gene unclear. Per germline, CDR1 SNHLY and CDR2 FYNNEI. CDR3 size: 15 residues. V lost 4 bases and J 4 bases, leaving 14 bases between the germline ends. The CDR3 coding sequence is TGTGCCAGCAGTGGGCACAGTCCAACATACAATGAGCAGTTCTTC. Protein sequence: CASSGHSPTYNEQFF.

The J gene is TRBJ2-7, the V gene TRBV30; maybe TRBD1 (6 bases). Trimming stripped 1 base from V and 0 bases from J, with 16 bases between. The CDR3 is 16 residues long. The germline CDR1 and CDR2 sequences are GTSNPN and SVGIG (reference sequence). The CDR3 DNA is TGTGCCTGGAGTGCCCCTACAGGGCTGAGCTCCTACGAGCAGTACTTC. This codes for CAWSAPTGLSSYEQYF.

This chain connects TRBV27 to TRBJ1-5, with D uncertain. V dropped 2 bases and J dropped 2 bases, with 16 bases sitting between them. CDR1 is MNHEY, CDR2 SMNVEV, per germline (reference sequence). This CDR3 comprises 17 residues. DNA of the CDR3: TGTGCCAGCAGTTTACGGGGTTTTTCAGTGGGCAATCAGCCCCAGCATTTT. Translating it yields CASSLRGFSVGNQPQHF.

The chain combines TRBV5-4 with TRBJ2-7; the match to TRBD2 covers 10 bases. Per the germline V gene, CDR1 is SGHNT and CDR2 is YYREEE (reference sequence). The CDR3 has 15 residues. J was trimmed by 0 bases and V by 4 bases; bases with no gene match: 4. CDR3 sequence: CASSLLAGDSYEQYF. The CDR3 coding sequence is TGTGCCAGCAGCCTCCTAGCGGGAGACTCCTACGAGCAGTACTTC.

J is TRBJ2-7 and V is TRBV9; 8 bases match TRBD1. V trimming: 8 bases; J trimming: 7 bases; junction bases outside the gene matches: 17. The CDR3 is 15 amino acids. Germline V gene sequence: CDR1 SGDLS, CDR2 YYNGEE. The CDR3 is CARSDRAPPLREQYF. CDR3 nucleotide sequence: TGTGCCAGATCGGACAGGGCCCCTCCTTTACGTGAGCAGTACTTC. Variable domain in full (rest from reference TRBV9 and TRBJ2-7): DSGVTQTPKHLITATGQRVTLRCSPRSGDLSVYWYQQSLDQGLQFLIQYYNGEERAKGNILERFSAQQFPDLHSELNLSSLELGDSALYFCARSDRAPPLREQYFGPGTRLTVT.

CDR3 in amino acids: CASSSSLMALEKLFF. CDR3 DNA: TGTGCCAGCAGTTCGTCCCTTATGGCCCTTGAAAAACTGTTTTTT. This chain links TRBV6-5 with TRBJ1-4; no clear D gene. The length of the CDR3 is 15 residues. Germline V gives CDR1 MNHEY, CDR2 SVGAGI. V was shortened by 4 bases and J by 7 bases, with 16 bases between the two germline ends.

The rearrangement links TRBV18 to TRBJ2-7; 11 bases fit TRBD2. CDR1 is KGHSH and CDR2 is LQKENI in the germline V gene. There are 16 residues in the CDR3. V gave up 3 bases and J gave up 4 bases; unmatched junction bases: 8. CDR3 protein: CASSPSTSGGSYEQYF. CDR3 sequence (DNA): TGTGCCAGCTCACCGTCAACTAGCGGGGGATCATACGAGCAGTACTTC.

The chain employs TRBV5-5 and TRBJ1-2, with 12 bases fitting TRBD1. The CDR3 consists of 15 residues. Germline trimming cut 0 bases from V and 8 bases from J; bases unmatched to any gene: 5. The germline V gene has CDR1 SGHKS and CDR2 YYEKEE (reference sequence). The CDR3 sequence is CASSLAGTGGWGYTF. Written as DNA, the CDR3 is TGTGCCAGCAGCTTGGCCGGGACAGGGGGCTGGGGCTACACCTTC. The full variable domain, completed using reference TRBV5-5 and TRBJ1-2, is DAGVTQSPTHLIKTRGQQVTLRCSPISGHKSVSWYQQVLGQGPQFIFQYYEKEERGRGNFPDRFSARQFPNYSSELNVNALLLGDSALYLCASSLAGTGGWGYTFGSGTRLTVV.

This chain connects TRBV7-2 to TRBJ2-2; maybe TRBD2 (5 bases). There are 14 residues in the CDR3. Germline CDR1 is SGHTA and CDR2 is FQGNSA. Trimming cost V 2 bases and J 5 bases, with 9 bases left between them. Here the CDR3 DNA reads TGTGCCAGCAGCTTATATCCGGGAACCGGGGAGCTGTTTTTT. Translating it yields CASSLYPGTGELFF.

DNA for the CDR3: TGTGCCAGCAGCTTAGTTGAGGGACAGGGGGCCGCCGGGGAGCTGTTTTTT. This translates into CASSLVEGQGAAGELFF. The rearrangement joins TRBV7-6 to TRBJ2-2; 12 bases match TRBD1. The germline gives CDR1 SGHVS, CDR2 FNYEAQ. The CDR3 has 17 residues. J gave up 6 bases and V 1 base, and 6 bases lay outside the gene matches.

The chain recombines TRBV5-1 with TRBJ1-1, with D possibly being TRBD1 (6 bases). The V end was cut by 4 bases, the J end by 0 bases, with 13 bases between. This CDR3 contains 15 residues. The V gene's germline CDR1 is SGHRS and CDR2 YFSETQ. The DNA for the CDR3 is TGCGCCAGCAGCCCAACGGACAGAATGAACACTGAAGCTTTCTTT. The encoded protein is CASSPTDRMNTEAFF. The full variable domain, rest sourced from reference TRBV5-1 and TRBJ1-1, is KAGVTQTPRYLIKTRGQQVTLSCSPISGHRSVSWYQQTPGQGLQFLFEYFSETQRNKGNFPGRFSGRQFSNSRSEMNVSTLELGDSALYLCASSPTDRMNTEAFFGQGTRLTVV.

V usage is TRBV7-3 and J usage is TRBJ2-7, with TRBD2 as a possible D gene (5 bases). The germline CDR1 and CDR2 sequences are SGHTA and FQGTGA. The germline V and J ends were trimmed by 3 bases and 4 bases, with 10 bases remaining between them. CDR3 length equals 13 residues. In DNA form, the CDR3 reads TGTGCCAGCAGCTTTGGACTGCTATACGAGCAGTACTTC. It encodes CASSFGLLYEQYF. Based on the CDR3 plus reference TRBV7-3 and TRBJ2-7, the full variable domain is GAGVSQTPSNKVTEKGKYVELRCDPISGHTALYWYRQSLGQGPEFLIYFQGTGAADDSGLPNDRFFAVRPEGSVSTLKIQRTERGDSAVYLCASSFGLLYEQYFGPGTRLTVT.

The chain is built from TRBV2 and TRBJ1-1; no firm D call. Germline V CDR1 and CDR2: SNHLY, FYNNEI. The CDR3 extends over 15 amino acids. With 7 bases removed from V and 1 base from J, the gap between germline ends came to 16 bases. CDR3 amino acids: CASTGMGAPNTEAFF. CDR3 nucleotides: TGTGCCAGCACGGGAATGGGCGCCCCGAACACTGAAGCTTTCTTT.

The chain recombines TRBV5-4 with TRBJ1-1; 7 nucleotides line up with TRBD1. This CDR3 comprises 14 residues. The germline V gene has CDR1 SGHNT and CDR2 YYREEE (reference sequence). V was clipped by 2 bases and J by 1 base; unmatched bases: 2. CDR3 DNA sequence: TGTGCCAGCAGCTTACAGGGGAAGAACACTGAAGCTTTCTTT. Translation: CASSLQGKNTEAFF. Full variable domain (remainder filled in from reference TRBV5-4 and TRBJ1-1): ETGVTQSPTHLIKTRGQQVTLRCSSQSGHNTVSWYQQALGQGPQFIFQYYREEENGRGNFPPRFSGLQFPNYSSELNVNALELDDSALYLCASSLQGKNTEAFFGQGTRLTVV.

This clone was seen a few times. J is TRBJ1-6 and V is TRBV6-5; tentatively, D is TRBD1 (5 bases). Deletions cut 6 bases from V and 10 bases from J, with 13 bases between. The CDR3 consists of 13 residues. Looked up from germline, CDR1 is MNHEY and CDR2 is SVGAGI. CDR3 in DNA: TGTGCCAGCAGAACAGGACGTAGGTCACCCCTCCACTTT. Translation gives CASRTGRRSPLHF.

This clone was observed a handful of times. The chain carries TRBV6-1 and TRBJ1-4; no firm D call. V shed 2 bases and J shed 0 bases, with 7 bases lying between them. Germline V gene data show CDR1 as MNHNS and CDR2 as SASEGT. The CDR3 consists of 15 residues. The CDR3, as DNA: TGTGCCAGCAGTGAATACGAGGCAACTAATGAAAAACTGTTTTTT. Protein product: CASSEYEATNEKLFF.

The chain has TRBV4-3 and TRBJ2-3; 7 positions agree with TRBD2. The germline V gene has CDR1 LGHNA and CDR2 YSLEER. The CDR3 has 16 residues. V dropped 1 base and J dropped 3; count of bases not matched to a gene: 7. The CDR3 region is CASSQVGAGETDTQYF. Here the CDR3 DNA reads TGCGCCAGCAGCCAAGTTGGTGCGGGAGAAACAGATACGCAGTATTTT.

The CDR3 protein is CASSPLGVAATGELFF. DNA of the CDR3: TGTGCCAGCAGTCCTCTGGGGGTAGCGGCGACCGGGGAGCTGTTTTTT. This chain joins TRBV7-2 and TRBJ2-2, with TRBD2 as a possible D gene (6 bases). The V and J ends lost 6 bases and 5 bases respectively, with 19 bases between them. The germline CDR1 and CDR2 sequences are SGHTA and FQGNSA. CDR3 length: 16 residues.

This clone occurred once. The chain carries TRBV30 and TRBJ1-6; D gene unclear. The V gene's germline CDR1 is GTSNPN and CDR2 SVGIG (reference sequence). V was shortened by 2 bases and J by 2 bases, with 13 bases between the two germline ends. This CDR3 region has 16 residues. The CDR3 reads CAWSPEERTYNSPLHF. CDR3 bases: TGTGCCTGGAGTCCGGAGGAAAGAACCTATAATTCACCCCTCCACTTT. Full variable domain (rest looked up from reference TRBV30 and TRBJ1-6): SQTIHQWPATLVQPVGSPLSLECTVEGTSNPNLYWYRQAAGRGLQLLFYSVGIGQISSEVPQNLSASRPQDRQFILSSKKLLLSDSGFYLCAWSPEERTYNSPLHFGNGTRLTVT.